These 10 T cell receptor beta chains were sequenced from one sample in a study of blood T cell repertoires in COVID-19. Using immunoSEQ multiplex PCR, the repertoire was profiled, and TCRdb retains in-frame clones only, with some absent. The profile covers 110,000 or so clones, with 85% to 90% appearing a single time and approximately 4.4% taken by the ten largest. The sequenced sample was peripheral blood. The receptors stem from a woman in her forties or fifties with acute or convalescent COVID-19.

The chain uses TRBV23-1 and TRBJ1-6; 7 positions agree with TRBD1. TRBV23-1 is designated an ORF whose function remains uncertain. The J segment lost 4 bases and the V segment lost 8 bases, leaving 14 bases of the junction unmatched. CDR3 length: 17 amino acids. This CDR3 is CASGLWDRHFYNSPLHF. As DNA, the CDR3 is TGCGCCAGCGGCCTATGGGACAGACACTTTTATAATTCACCCCTCCACTTT.

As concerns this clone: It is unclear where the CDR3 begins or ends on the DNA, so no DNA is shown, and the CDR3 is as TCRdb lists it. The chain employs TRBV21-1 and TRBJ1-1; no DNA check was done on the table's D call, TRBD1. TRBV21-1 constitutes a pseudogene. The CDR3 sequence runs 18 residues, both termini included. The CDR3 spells CASSLQWGTGINDTEAFF.

CDR3 bases: TGTGCCAGCAGCTTAGGATCGGGGTCGGAAGCTTTCTTT. Amino acid sequence: CASSLGSGSEAFF. This chain uses TRBV14 with TRBJ1-1, with D unresolved. V was cut by 5 bases and J by 8 bases, with 15 bases left in between. The CDR3 runs 13 residues. Germline V gene data show CDR1 as SGHDN and CDR2 as FVKESK.

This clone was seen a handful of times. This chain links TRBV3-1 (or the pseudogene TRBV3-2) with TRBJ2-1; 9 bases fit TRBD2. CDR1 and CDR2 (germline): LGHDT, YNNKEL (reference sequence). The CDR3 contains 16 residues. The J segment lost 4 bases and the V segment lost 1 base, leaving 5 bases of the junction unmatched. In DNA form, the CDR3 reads TGTGCCAGCAGCCAAGGGGAAGCGGGGGGTTACAATGAGCAGTTCTTC. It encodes CASSQGEAGGYNEQFF.

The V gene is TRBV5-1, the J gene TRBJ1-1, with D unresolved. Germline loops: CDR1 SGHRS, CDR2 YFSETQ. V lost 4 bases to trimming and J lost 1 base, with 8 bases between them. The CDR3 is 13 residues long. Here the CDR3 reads CASSPTPNTEAFF. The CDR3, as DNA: TGCGCCAGCAGCCCGACACCGAACACTGAAGCTTTCTTT.

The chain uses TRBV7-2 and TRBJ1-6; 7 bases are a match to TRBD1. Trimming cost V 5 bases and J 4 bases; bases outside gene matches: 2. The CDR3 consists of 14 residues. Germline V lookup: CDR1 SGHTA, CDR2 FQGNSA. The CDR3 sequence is CASSAGQYNSPLHF. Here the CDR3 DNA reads TGTGCCAGCAGCGCGGGACAGTATAATTCACCCCTCCACTTT.

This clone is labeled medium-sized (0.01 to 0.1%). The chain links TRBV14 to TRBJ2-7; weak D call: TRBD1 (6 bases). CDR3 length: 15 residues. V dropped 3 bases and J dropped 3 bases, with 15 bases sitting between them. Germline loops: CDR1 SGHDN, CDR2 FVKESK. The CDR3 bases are TGTGCCAGCAGCCATCGAGACAGGAGACACTACGAGCAGTACTTC. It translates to CASSHRDRRHYEQYF. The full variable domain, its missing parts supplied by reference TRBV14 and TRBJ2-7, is EAGVTQFPSHSVIEKGQTVTLRCDPISGHDNLYWYRRVMGKEIKFLLHFVKESKQDESGMPNNRFLAERTGGTYSTLKVQPAELEDSGVYFCASSHRDRRHYEQYFGPGTRLTVT.

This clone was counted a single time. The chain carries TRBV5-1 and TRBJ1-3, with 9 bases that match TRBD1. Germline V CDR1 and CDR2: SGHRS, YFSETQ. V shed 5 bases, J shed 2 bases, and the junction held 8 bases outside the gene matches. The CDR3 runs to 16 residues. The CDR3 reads CASRGPGQGTGNTIYF. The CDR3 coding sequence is TGCGCCAGCAGGGGTCCGGGACAGGGTACTGGAAACACCATATATTTT.

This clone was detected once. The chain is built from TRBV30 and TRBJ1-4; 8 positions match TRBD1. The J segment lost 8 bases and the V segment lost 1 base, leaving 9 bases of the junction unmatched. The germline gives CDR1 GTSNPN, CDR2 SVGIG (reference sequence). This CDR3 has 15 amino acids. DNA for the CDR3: TGTGCCTGGAGTGGGGGAGACAGGGGCAAGGAAAAACTGTTTTTT. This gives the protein CAWSGGDRGKEKLFF.

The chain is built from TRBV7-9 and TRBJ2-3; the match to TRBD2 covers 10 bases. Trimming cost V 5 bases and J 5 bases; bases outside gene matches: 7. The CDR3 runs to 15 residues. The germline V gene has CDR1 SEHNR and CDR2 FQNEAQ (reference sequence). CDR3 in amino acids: CASSPTWTSGDTQYF. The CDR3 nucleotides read TGTGCCAGCAGCCCCACGTGGACTAGCGGAGATACGCAGTATTTT.